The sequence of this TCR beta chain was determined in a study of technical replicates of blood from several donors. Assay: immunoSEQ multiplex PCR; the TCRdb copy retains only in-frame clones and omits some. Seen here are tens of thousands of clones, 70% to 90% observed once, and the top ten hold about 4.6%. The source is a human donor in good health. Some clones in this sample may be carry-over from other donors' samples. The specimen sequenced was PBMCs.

The CDR3 spells CASRRSGQGHEKLFF. The CDR3 nucleotides are TGTGCCAGCAGAAGATCGGGACAGGGTCATGAAAAACTGTTTTTT. The gene calls are TRBV6-5 and TRBJ1-4; TRBD1 matches at 9 bases. The germline V gene has CDR1 MNHEY and CDR2 SVGAGI. The V gene end was trimmed by 6 bases and the J gene end by 6 bases; junction bases not matched to a gene: 8. The CDR3 length is 15 residues.